The entry that follows covers one T cell receptor beta chain sequence. Authors' data handling: Reference gene primer amplification in the assay estimated nucleated cell counts. The assay was immunoSEQ multiplex PCR, and TCRdb's table has in-frame clones only and misses some. The V and J calls and the clone size are those of that table, but D and trimming were determined from the DNA. The sample yields 200,000 to 250,000 clones, 88% seen once. The data originate from a study of blood T cell repertoires in COVID-19. The CDR3 consists of 15 residues. The ends were cut back, 1 base at V and 1 base at J, with 10 bases in the middle. Germline loops: CDR1 SGDLS, CDR2 YYNGEE.

What was sequenced was PBMCs or T cells enriched from blood (not recorded which). This chain uses TRBV9 with TRBJ2-3; no reliable D call. The TCR sequence derives from a woman between 45 and 60 years old with acute COVID-19. In nucleotides, the CDR3 is TGTGCCAGCAGCGTATTTGGAGACGGCACAGATACGCAGTATTTT. Protein: CASSVFGDGTDTQYF.